This T cell receptor (beta chain) was sequenced for a study of blood T cell repertoires in COVID-19. Measured with immunoSEQ multiplex PCR; TCRdb has only the in-frame clones, and not every one. The sample carries 150,000 to 200,000 clones, 90% to 95% recorded once. Trimming took 5 bases from V and 5 from J; bases not matched to a gene: 4. Germline V gene lookup returns CDR1 SGHNT and CDR2 YENEEA. The CDR3 spans 13 residues. The sequenced sample was peripheral blood. This TCR came from an older woman with COVID-19, enrolled during active disease. The chain links TRBV11-3 to TRBJ2-5; 8 nucleotides align to TRBD2. Written as DNA, the CDR3 is TGTGCCAGCAGCCTGACTAGCGTGGAGACCCAGTACTTC. It codes for CASSLTSVETQYF.